This T cell receptor beta chain was found in a study of long-term antiretroviral therapy in people with HIV. Findings and caveats of the study: Clones that expanded before ART (that is, prior to treatment) dominated the repertoire at all time points.

Survey-level resolution applied to immunoSEQ assay v3.0. Sequencing was performed with immunoSEQ multiplex PCR; in TCRdb, only in-frame clones are kept and a portion is missing. Of over 30,000 clones listed, roughly 87% are singletons. This clone has a handful of counts. Its antigen is unidentified. This CDR3 is built from 12 residues. Germline lookup yields CDR1 SGHAT and CDR2 FQNNGV. Trimming cost V 5 bases and J 0 bases, with 5 bases left between them. The material sequenced was unsorted PBMCs, taken 1 year after starting antiretroviral therapy. The receptor was derived from a man between 18 and 35 years old with HIV. The chain is built from TRBV11-2 and TRBJ2-7; D is unresolved. The CDR3 sequence: CASSKYSYEQYF. CDR3 DNA: TGTGCCAGCAGCAAATACTCCTACGAGCAGTACTTC.